This is a list of T cell receptor beta chains from one sample in a study of CD8 T cells in ankylosing spondylitis. One entry per CDR3 protein results from TCRdb running MiXCR on the 5' RACE reads. The table records approximately 540,000 distinct CDR3 sequences, 12% of them present only once. Sequenced: blood, either unsorted or a sorted T cell fraction (not recorded which). These receptor sequences come from a male donor with ankylosing spondylitis. The CDR3 runs from the conserved cysteine through the conserved F or W.

CDR3aa | v_gene
CATSEQVGETQYF | TRBV24-1
CASSSSGGDTEAFF | TRBV5-1
CSARAAGELADTQYF | TRBV20-1
CASSERTLNQPQHF | TRBV2
CASKQSSGANVLTF | TRBV2
CASSRSGHPFTDTQYF | TRBV11-2
CASSFFPGPANYGYTF | TRBV5-1
CSVDNRLLSYGYTF | TRBV29-1
CASSPGLAGGGLDTQYF | TRBV2
CSAASGPSYNEQFF | TRBV20-1
CSALGRYEQYF | TRBV20-1
CASSLVSGRETQYF | TRBV5-1